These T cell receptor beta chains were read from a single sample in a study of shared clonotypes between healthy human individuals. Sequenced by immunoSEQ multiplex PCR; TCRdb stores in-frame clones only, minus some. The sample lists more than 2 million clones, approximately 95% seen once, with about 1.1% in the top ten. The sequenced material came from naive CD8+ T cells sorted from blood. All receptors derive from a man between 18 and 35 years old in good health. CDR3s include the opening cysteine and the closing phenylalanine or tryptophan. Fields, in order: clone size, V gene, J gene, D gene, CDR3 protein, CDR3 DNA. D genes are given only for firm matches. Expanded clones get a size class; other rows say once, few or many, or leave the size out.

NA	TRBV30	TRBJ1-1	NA	CAWTMDLNTEAFF	TGTGCCTGGACCATGGACCTGAACACTGAAGCTTTCTTT
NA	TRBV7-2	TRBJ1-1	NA	CASSDQATLTEAFF	TGTGCCAGCAGCGACCAGGCGACCCTCACTGAAGCTTTCTTT
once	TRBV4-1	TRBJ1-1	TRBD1	CASSHAGTAARREAFF	TGCGCCAGCAGCCACGCCGGGACAGCAGCGAGACGGGAAGCTTTCTTT
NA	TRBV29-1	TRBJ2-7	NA	CSVEGGGAGSSYEQYF	TGCAGCGTTGAAGGGGGCGGGGCAGGGAGCTCCTACGAGCAGTACTTC
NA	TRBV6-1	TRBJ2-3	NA	CASSAYGGASDTQYF	TGTGCCAGCAGCGCATACGGGGGCGCCTCAGATACGCAGTATTTT
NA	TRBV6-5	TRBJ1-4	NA	CASSLGPWANEKLFF	TGTGCCAGCAGTTTGGGCCCGTGGGCTAATGAAAAACTGTTTTTT
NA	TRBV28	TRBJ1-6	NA	CASSLEGDSYNSPLHF	TGTGCCAGCAGTTTAGAGGGGGACTCCTATAATTCACCCCTCCACTTT
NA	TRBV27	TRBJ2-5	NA	CASSYGEVPSTQYF	TGTGCCAGCAGTTACGGGGAGGTTCCTTCGACCCAGTACTTC
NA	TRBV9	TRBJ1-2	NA	CASSVEPSPNYGYTF	TGTGCCAGCAGCGTAGAACCCAGCCCTAACTATGGCTACACCTTC
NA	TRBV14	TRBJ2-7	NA	CASSQEGGHPYEQYF	TGTGCCAGCAGCCAAGAAGGGGGGCACCCCTACGAGCAGTACTTC
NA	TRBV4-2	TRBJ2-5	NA	CASSQDPADTQYF	TGTGCCAGCAGCCAAGACCCAGCCGATACCCAGTACTTC
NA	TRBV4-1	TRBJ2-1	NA	CASSHPGAGIQANEQFF	TGCGCCAGCAGCCACCCAGGTGCCGGGATCCAAGCCAATGAGCAGTTCTTC
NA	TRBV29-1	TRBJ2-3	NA	CSVEGWPGESTDTQYF	TGCAGCGTTGAAGGGTGGCCAGGGGAGTCCACAGATACGCAGTATTTT
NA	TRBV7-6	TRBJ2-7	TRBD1	CASSERTGYEQYF	TGTGCCAGCAGCGAGAGGACAGGCTACGAGCAGTACTTC
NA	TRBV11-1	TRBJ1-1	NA	CASSLSLMNTEAFF	TGTGCCAGCAGTCTGAGCTTGATGAACACTGAAGCTTTCTTT
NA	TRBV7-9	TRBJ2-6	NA	CASSSLGIEANVLTF	TGTGCCAGCAGCAGTCTGGGGATTGAGGCCAACGTCCTGACTTTC
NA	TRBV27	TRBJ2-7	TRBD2	CASSWGGSGSYEQYF	TGTGCCAGCAGTTGGGGCGGGAGTGGGTCCTACGAGCAGTACTTC
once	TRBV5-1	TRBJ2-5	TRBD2	CASSRTSGEEETQYF	TGCGCCAGCAGCCGGACTAGCGGGGAAGAAGAGACCCAGTACTTC
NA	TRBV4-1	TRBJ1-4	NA	CASSHRTATNEKLFF	TGCGCCAGCAGCCACCGGACAGCAACTAATGAAAAACTGTTTTTT
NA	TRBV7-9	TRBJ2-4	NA	CASSLVLENIQYF	TGTGCCAGCAGCTTAGTGCTGGAAAACATTCAGTACTTC
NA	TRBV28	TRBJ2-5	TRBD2	CATLSGGAFHQETQYF	TGTGCCACCCTTAGCGGGGGGGCCTTTCACCAAGAGACCCAGTACTTC
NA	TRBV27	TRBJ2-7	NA	CASSHQVGYEQYF	TGTGCCAGCAGTCACCAGGTGGGGTACGAGCAGTACTTC
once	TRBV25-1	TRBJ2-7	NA	CASGPGEIEQYF	TGTGCCAGCGGTCCCGGGGAAATCGAGCAGTACTTC
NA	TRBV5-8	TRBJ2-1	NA	CASSEYRALGNEQFF	TGTGCCAGCAGCGAGTACCGGGCCCTGGGCAATGAGCAGTTCTTC
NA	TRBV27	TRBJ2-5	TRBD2	CASSELAGSETQYF	TGTGCCAGCAGTGAACTAGCGGGGTCTGAGACCCAGTACTTC
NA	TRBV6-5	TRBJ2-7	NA	CASSYEQGWDEQYF	TGTGCCAGCAGTTACGAGCAGGGCTGGGACGAGCAGTACTTC
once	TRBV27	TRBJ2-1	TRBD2	CASSPTSGGVLHEQFF	TGTGCCAGCAGTCCGACTAGCGGGGGCGTTCTTCATGAGCAGTTCTTC
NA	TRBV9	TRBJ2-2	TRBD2	CASSVAVNARGGTGELFF	TGTGCCAGCAGCGTAGCCGTTAATGCCCGCGGGGGCACCGGGGAGCTGTTTTTT
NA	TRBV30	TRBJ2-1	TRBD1	CAWTPGQAQNEQFF	TGTGCCTGGACGCCGGGACAGGCACAAAATGAGCAGTTCTTC
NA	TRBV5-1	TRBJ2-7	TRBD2	CASSLEASGSNEQYF	TGCGCCAGCAGCTTGGAGGCTAGCGGGAGCAACGAGCAGTACTTC
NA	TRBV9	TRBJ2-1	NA	CASSYEGWEQFF	TGTGCCAGCAGTTACGAGGGTTGGGAGCAGTTCTTC
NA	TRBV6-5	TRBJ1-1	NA	CASSYDMAGVDTEAFF	TGTGCCAGCAGTTACGACATGGCAGGGGTAGACACTGAAGCTTTCTTT
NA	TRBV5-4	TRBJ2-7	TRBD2	CASSYGTSGRAATYEQYF	TGTGCCAGCAGCTACGGGACTAGCGGGAGGGCCGCCACCTACGAGCAGTACTTC
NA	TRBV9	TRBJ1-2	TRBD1	CASSVTGGEGDGYTF	TGTGCCAGCAGCGTGACAGGGGGGGAAGGTGATGGCTACACCTTC
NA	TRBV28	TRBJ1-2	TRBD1	CASIQAGTDYGYTF	TGTGCCAGCATCCAGGCCGGGACAGACTATGGCTACACCTTC
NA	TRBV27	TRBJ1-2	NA	CASSLLASGQGRGYTF	TGTGCCAGCAGTTTACTAGCCTCAGGTCAGGGGCGGGGCTACACCTTC
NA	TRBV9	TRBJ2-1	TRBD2	CASSTPLAGASYNEQFF	TGTGCCAGCAGCACCCCACTAGCGGGAGCCTCCTACAATGAGCAGTTCTTC
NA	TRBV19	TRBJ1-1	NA	CASSIGPGSSAFF	TGTGCCAGTAGTATCGGTCCAGGGTCTTCAGCTTTCTTT
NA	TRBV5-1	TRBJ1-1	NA	CASRETILGDTEAFF	TGCGCCAGCCGAGAGACGATACTAGGGGACACTGAAGCTTTCTTT
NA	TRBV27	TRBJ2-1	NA	CASSPPFGGGQNEQFF	TGTGCCAGCAGTCCCCCGTTTGGCGGGGGCCAAAATGAGCAGTTCTTC
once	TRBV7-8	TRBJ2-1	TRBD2	CASSLERGYRVEQFF	TGTGCCAGCAGCTTGGAGCGGGGGTACAGGGTCGAGCAGTTCTTC
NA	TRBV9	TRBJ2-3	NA	CASTPSGRDTQYF	TGTGCCAGCACCCCCTCCGGGCGGGATACGCAGTATTTT